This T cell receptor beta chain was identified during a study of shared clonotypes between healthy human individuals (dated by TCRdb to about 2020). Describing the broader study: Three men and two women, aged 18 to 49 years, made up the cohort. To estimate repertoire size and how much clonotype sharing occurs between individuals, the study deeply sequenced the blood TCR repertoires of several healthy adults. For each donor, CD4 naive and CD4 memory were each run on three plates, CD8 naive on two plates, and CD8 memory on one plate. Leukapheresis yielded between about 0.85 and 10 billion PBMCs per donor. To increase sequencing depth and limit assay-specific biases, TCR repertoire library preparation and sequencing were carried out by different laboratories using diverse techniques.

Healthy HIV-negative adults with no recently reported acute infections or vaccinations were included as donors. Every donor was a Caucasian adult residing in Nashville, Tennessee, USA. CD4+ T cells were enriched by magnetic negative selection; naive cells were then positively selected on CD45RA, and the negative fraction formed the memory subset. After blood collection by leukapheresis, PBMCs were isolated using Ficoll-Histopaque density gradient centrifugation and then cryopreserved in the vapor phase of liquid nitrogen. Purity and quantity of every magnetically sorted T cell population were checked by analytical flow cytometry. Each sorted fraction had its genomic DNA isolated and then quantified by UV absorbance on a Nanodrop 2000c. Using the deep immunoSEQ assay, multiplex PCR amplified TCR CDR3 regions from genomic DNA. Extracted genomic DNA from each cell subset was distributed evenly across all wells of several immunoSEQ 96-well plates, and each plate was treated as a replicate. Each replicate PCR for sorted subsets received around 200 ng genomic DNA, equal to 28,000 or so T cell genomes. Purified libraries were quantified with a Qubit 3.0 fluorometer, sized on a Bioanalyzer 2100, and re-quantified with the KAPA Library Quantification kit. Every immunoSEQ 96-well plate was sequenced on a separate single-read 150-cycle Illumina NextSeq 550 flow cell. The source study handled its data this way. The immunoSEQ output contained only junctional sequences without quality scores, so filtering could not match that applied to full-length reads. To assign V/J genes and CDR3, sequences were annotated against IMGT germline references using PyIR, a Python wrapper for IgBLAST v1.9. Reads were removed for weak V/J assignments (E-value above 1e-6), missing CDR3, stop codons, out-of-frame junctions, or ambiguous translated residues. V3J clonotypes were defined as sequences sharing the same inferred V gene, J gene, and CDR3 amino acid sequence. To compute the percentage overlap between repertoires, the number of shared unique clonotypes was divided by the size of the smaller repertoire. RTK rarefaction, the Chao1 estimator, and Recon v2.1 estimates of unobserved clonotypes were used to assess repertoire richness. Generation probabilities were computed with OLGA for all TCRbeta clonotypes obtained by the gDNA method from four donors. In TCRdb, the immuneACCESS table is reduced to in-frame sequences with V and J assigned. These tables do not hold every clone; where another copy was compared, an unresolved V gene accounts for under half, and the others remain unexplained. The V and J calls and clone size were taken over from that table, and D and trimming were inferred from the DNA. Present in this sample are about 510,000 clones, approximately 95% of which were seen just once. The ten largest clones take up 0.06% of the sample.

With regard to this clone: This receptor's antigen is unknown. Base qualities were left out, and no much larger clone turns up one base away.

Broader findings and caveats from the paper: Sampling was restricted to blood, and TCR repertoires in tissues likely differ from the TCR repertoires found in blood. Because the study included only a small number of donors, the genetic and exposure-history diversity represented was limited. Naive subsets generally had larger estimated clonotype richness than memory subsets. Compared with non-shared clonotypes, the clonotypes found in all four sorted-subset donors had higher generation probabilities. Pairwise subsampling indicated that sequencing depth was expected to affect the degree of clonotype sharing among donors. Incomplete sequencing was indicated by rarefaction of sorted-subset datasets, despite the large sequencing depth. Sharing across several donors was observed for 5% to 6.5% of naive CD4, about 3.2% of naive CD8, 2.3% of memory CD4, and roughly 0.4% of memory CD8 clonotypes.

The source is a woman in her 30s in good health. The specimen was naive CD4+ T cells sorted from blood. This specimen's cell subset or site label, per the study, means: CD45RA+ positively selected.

The DNA reads as follows: TGTGCCAGTAGTACCTGGGGGGGGGCTCGGACTGAAGCTTTCTTT. This sequence encodes CASSTWGGARTEAFF. The rearrangement joined TRBV19 to TRBJ1-1; TRBD1 could be the D gene, as 6 bases match. Looking up the germline V gene (reference sequence) yields CDR1 LNHDA and CDR2 SQIVND. Its CDR3 holds 15 amino acids, cysteine through phenylalanine. The sequence is cut down to CDR3 DNA, 45 bases in frame from base 1. V drops 4 bases and J drops 5 bases, leaving 17 bases in between.